The clone carrying this T cell receptor (beta chain) occurred once. Enrolled through a virtual design, the participants were between 18 and 89 years of age and came from about two dozen US areas. Cohort 3 recovery required two negative PCRs, clearance, or symptom resolution. Trimming cost V 5 bases and J 6 bases; bases outside gene matches: 4. Germline V lookup: CDR1 KGHDR, CDR2 SFDVKD. The length of the CDR3 is 14 residues. TCRdb's table, derived via immunoSEQ multiplex PCR, lists solely in-frame clones and lacks some. The sample includes over 200,000 clones, approximately 85% of them seen just once. This specimen belongs to a study of blood T cell repertoires in COVID-19. Overall study context: Some COVID-19 samples were acute and others convalescent; all came from the United States, Italy and Spain.

The chain recombines TRBV24-1 with TRBJ2-2, with 8 bases lining up with TRBD2. Sequencing was carried out using PBMCs or T cells enriched from blood (not recorded which). The TCR was taken from a woman aged 45 to 65 who had recovered from COVID-19. In DNA, the CDR3 is TGTGCCACCAGTGGAGCGGGAGTCCCCGGGGAGCTGTTTTTT. It codes for CATSGAGVPGELFF.